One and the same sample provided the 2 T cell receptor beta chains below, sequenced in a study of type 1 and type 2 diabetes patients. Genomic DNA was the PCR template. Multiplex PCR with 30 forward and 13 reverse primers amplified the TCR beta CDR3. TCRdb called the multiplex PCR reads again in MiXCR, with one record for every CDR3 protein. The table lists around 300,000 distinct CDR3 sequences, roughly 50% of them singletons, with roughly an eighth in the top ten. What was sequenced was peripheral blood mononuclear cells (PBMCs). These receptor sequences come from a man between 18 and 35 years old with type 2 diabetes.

The CDR3 coding sequence is TGTGCCAGCAGCCAAGATCCGAGGGGCAATCAGCCCCAGCATTTT. Translating it yields CASSQDPRGNQPQHF. This chain uses TRBV7-2 with TRBJ1-5, with D unclear. The CDR3 covers 15 residues. Trimming took 5 bases from V and 2 from J, leaving 13 bases between them. CDR1 and CDR2 from the germline V gene are SGHTA and FQGNSA.

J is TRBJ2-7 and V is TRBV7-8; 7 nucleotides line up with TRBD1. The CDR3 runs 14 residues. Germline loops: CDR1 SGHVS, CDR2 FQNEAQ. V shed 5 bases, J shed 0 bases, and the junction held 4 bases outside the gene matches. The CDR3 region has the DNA TGTGCCAGCAGCCATAGGGACAGCTCCTACGAGCAGTACTTC. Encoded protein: CASSHRDSSYEQYF. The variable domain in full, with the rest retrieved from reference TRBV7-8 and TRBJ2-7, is GAGVSQSPRYKVAKRGQDVALRCDPISGHVSLFWYQQALGQGPEFLTYFQNEAQLDKSGLPSDRFFAERPEGSVSTLKIQRTQQEDSAVYLCASSHRDSSYEQYFGPGTRLTVT.